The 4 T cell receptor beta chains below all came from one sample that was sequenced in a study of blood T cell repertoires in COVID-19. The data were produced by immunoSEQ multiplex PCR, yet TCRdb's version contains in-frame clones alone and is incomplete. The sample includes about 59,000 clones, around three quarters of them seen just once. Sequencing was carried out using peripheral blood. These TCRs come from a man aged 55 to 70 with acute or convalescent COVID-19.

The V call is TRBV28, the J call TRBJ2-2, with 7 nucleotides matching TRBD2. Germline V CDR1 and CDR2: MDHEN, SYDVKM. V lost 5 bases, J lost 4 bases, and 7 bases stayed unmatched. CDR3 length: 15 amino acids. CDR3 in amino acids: CASSPLWGGTGELFF. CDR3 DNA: TGTGCCAGCAGTCCTCTGTGGGGGGGCACCGGGGAGCTGTTTTTT.

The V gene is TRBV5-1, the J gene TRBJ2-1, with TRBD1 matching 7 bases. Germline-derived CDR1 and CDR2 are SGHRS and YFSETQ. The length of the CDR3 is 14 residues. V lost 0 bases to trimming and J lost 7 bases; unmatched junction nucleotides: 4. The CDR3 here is CASSLDGTANEQFF. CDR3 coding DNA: TGCGCCAGCAGCTTGGATGGGACAGCTAATGAGCAGTTCTTC.

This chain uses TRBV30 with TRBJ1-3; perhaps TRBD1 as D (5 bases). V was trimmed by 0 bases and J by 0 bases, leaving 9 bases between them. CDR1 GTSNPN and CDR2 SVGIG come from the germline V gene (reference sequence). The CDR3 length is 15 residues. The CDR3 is CAWSVGALSGNTIYF. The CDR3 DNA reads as TGTGCCTGGAGTGTTGGGGCCCTCTCTGGAAACACCATATATTTT.

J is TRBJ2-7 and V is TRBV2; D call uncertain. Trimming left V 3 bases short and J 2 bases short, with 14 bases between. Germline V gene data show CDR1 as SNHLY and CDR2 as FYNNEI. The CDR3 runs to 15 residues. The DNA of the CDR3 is TGTGCCAGCAGTGACAAACCCGGGTCTCCCTACGAGCAGTACTTC. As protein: CASSDKPGSPYEQYF.